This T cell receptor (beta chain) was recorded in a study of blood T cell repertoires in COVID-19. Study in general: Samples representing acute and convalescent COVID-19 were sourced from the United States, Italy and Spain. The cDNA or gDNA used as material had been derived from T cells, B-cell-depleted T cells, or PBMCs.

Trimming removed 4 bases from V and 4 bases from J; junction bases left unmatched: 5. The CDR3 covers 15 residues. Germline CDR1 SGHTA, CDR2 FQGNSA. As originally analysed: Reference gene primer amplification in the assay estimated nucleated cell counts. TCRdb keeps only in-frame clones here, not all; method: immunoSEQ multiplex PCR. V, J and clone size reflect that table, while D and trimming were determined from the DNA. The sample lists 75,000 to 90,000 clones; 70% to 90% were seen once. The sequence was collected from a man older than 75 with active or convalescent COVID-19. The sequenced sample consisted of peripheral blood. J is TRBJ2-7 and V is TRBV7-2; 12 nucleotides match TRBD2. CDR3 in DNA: TGTGCCAGCAGCTCCCGGACTAGCGGGATATACGAGCAGTACGTC. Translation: CASSSRTSGIYEQYV.